Presented here are 26 T cell receptor beta chains from one specimen sequenced in a study of Tregs in tolerant kidney transplant recipients (dated 2019 in TCRdb). The library was prepared using the immunoSEQ multiplex PCR assay. The source is immuneACCESS, and TCRdb retained only in-frame sequences with V and J called. Part of the clones is not carried over; for the studies checked, unresolved V genes explain less than half of this, and the remainder is unexplained. Within this sample are 85,000 to 90,000 clones, with roughly nine tenths of them counted one time only. The ten largest clones capture roughly 4.3% of the sample. Sample: CD8+ T cells from blood. The origin of the receptors is a human donor in good health.

This chain joins TRBV19 and TRBJ1-6; the D is unclear. Germline V gives CDR1 LNHDA, CDR2 SQIVND (reference sequence). Trimming pared 1 base from V and 6 bases from J, leaving 13 bases between. The CDR3 is made up of 16 amino acids. The CDR3 region is CASSIAPSGPNSPLHF. The CDR3 DNA reads as TGTGCCAGTAGTATAGCACCGAGCGGGCCTAATTCACCCCTCCACTTT.

The CDR3 DNA reads as TGTGCCAGCAGCAGGACCGGGACAGGGGTCTATAATTCACCCCTCCACTTT. It yields the protein CASSRTGTGVYNSPLHF. This chain links TRBV7-3 with TRBJ1-6, with 10 positions matching TRBD1. The V segment lost 5 bases and the J segment 3 bases; nucleotides outside the gene matches: 7. In germline, CDR1 is SGHTA, CDR2 FQGTGA. There are 17 residues in the CDR3.

V usage is TRBV11-2 and J usage is TRBJ1-3; D gene uncertain. Germline CDR1 reads SGHAT; CDR2 reads FQNNGV. Trimming stripped 0 bases from V and 0 bases from J, with 12 bases between. The CDR3 has 17 amino acids. CDR3 nucleotides: TGTGCCAGCAGCTTAGATCTGTATGGCCTCTCTGGAAACACCATATATTTT. Its translation: CASSLDLYGLSGNTIYF.

The chain recombines TRBV7-9 with TRBJ1-1, with unresolved D. CDR1 and CDR2 (germline): SEHNR, FQNEAQ (reference sequence). The CDR3 is 12 amino acids. Trimming took 8 bases from V and 0 from J, leaving 7 bases between them. The CDR3 DNA follows: TGTGCCAGCGACGAAATGAACACTGAAGCTTTCTTT. It specifies CASDEMNTEAFF.

The chain carries TRBV7-6 and TRBJ2-7; TRBD2 might be the D (6 bases). The CDR3 length is 13 residues. Per the germline V gene, CDR1 is SGHVS and CDR2 is FNYEAQ. V shed 8 bases and J shed 6 bases, with 17 bases lying between them. This chain's CDR3 is CASGGTFPGEQYF. CDR3 in DNA: TGTGCCAGCGGCGGGACTTTCCCTGGCGAGCAGTACTTC.

The genes are TRBV6-1 and TRBJ2-7; 8 bases are a match to TRBD2. CDR1 MNHNS and CDR2 SASEGT come from the germline V gene. V lost 5 bases to trimming and J lost 3 bases; unmatched junction nucleotides: 6. CDR3 length: 14 amino acids. The CDR3 sequence is CASSPGGGGYEQYF. CDR3 coding DNA: TGTGCCAGCAGTCCCGGGGGGGGTGGCTACGAGCAGTACTTC.

This rearrangement joins TRBV2 to TRBJ2-7, with 7 bases matching TRBD2. J gave up 1 base and V 7 bases, and 16 bases lay outside the gene matches. The CDR3 has 17 residues. The germline V gene encodes CDR1 SNHLY and CDR2 FYNNEI. The CDR3 spells CASTESGIRSQSYEQYF. The CDR3 DNA follows: TGTGCCAGCACCGAAAGCGGGATCAGGTCCCAGTCCTACGAGCAGTACTTC.

The V call is TRBV6-4, the J call TRBJ2-1; 8 bases align to TRBD1. The CDR3 spans 15 residues. The junction had 7 bases not matched to a gene; V was cut back by 5 bases and J by 4 bases. The germline V gene encodes CDR1 MRHNA and CDR2 SNTAGT. The chain's CDR3 is CASSLTGEGYNEQFF. CDR3 DNA: TGTGCCAGCAGTTTGACAGGGGAAGGATACAATGAGCAGTTCTTC.

The chain is built from TRBV7-9 and TRBJ1-2, with D possibly matching TRBD1 (6 bases). The length of the CDR3 is 13 residues. Trimming shortened V by 6 bases and J by 4 bases, and 12 bases separated the two germline ends. Germline CDR1 is SEHNR and CDR2 is FQNEAQ (reference sequence). CDR3 residues: CASRPDSPYGYTF. The CDR3 coding sequence is TGTGCCAGCAGGCCGGACAGTCCCTATGGCTACACCTTC.

The chain joins TRBV30 to TRBJ2-7; a weak D match, TRBD2 (6 bases). The CDR3 spans 14 residues. Trimming removed 3 bases from V and 2 bases from J, with 14 bases in between. Germline V CDR1 and CDR2: GTSNPN, SVGIG (reference sequence). The CDR3 sequence is CAWSAGLVTYEQYF. The CDR3 bases are TGTGCCTGGAGCGCGGGACTCGTAACCTACGAGCAGTACTTC.

The chain links TRBV27 to TRBJ2-5; no clear D. Deletions cut 2 bases from V and 3 bases from J, with 10 bases between. The CDR3 covers 14 residues. Germline values: CDR1 MNHEY, CDR2 SMNVEV (reference sequence). The CDR3 is CASSLGGRKETQYF. The CDR3, as DNA: TGTGCCAGCAGTTTAGGCGGCAGAAAAGAGACCCAGTACTTC.

The count of this clone is one. The rearrangement uses TRBV10-2 and TRBJ1-5, with D uncertain. This CDR3 is built from 12 residues. Germline lookup yields CDR1 WSHSY and CDR2 SAAADI. V was cut by 3 bases and J by 7 bases, with 7 bases left in between. The CDR3 DNA reads TGCGCCAGCAGTGAATTTAAACAGCCCCAGCATTTT. Protein product: CASSEFKQPQHF.

The V call is TRBV5-1, the J call TRBJ2-5; D possibly matches TRBD1 or TRBD2 (6 bases each). Germline loops: CDR1 SGHRS, CDR2 YFSETQ. This CDR3 is 15 amino acids long. V gave up 2 bases and J gave up 4 bases, with 15 bases separating them. The CDR3 nucleotides are TGCGCCAGCAGCTTAAACGGGGGCTCGGGAGAGACCCAGTACTTC. Residues: CASSLNGGSGETQYF.

The chain couples TRBV4-1 to TRBJ2-3, with 8 nucleotides matching TRBD2. The V gene end was trimmed by 6 bases and the J gene end by 4 bases; junction bases not matched to a gene: 9. CDR1 and CDR2 (germline): MGHRA, YSYEKL. This CDR3 comprises 15 residues. The CDR3 region has the DNA TGCGCCAGCAGTCATGGTGCGGGGGGCGCAGATACGCAGTATTTT. Its protein product is CASSHGAGGADTQYF.

The chain employs TRBV7-9 and TRBJ2-5, with TRBD2 matching 7 bases. The CDR3 extends over 14 amino acids. V gave up 5 bases and J gave up 4 bases; unmatched junction bases: 7. The V gene's germline CDR1 is SEHNR and CDR2 FQNEAQ (reference sequence). The CDR3 reads CASSGGLSRETQYF. The CDR3 nucleotides are TGTGCCAGCAGCGGGGGACTATCTCGAGAGACCCAGTACTTC.

The genes are TRBV10-3 and TRBJ2-7; TRBD1 matches 7 bases. Trimming cost V 4 bases and J 2 bases; bases outside gene matches: 11. The V gene's germline CDR1 is ENHRY and CDR2 SYGVKD. The CDR3 loop spans 16 amino acids. The CDR3 bases are TGTGCCATCAGTGGGTCAATCCGGGACAGCACCTACGAGCAGTACTTC. Amino acid sequence: CAISGSIRDSTYEQYF.

J is TRBJ2-7 and V is TRBV2, with D unresolved. CDR1 is SNHLY and CDR2 is FYNNEI in the germline V gene. CDR3 length: 12 residues. Trimming shortened V by 6 bases and J by 7 bases, and 13 bases separated the two germline ends. In DNA form, the CDR3 reads TGTGCCAGCAGAGGGATGCCGAGTGAGCAGTACTTC. This sequence encodes CASRGMPSEQYF.

The V and J genes are TRBV2 and TRBJ1-2; 7 bases match TRBD1. The length of the CDR3 is 14 residues. V lost 7 bases, J lost 5 bases, and 10 bases stayed unmatched. The germline V gene encodes CDR1 SNHLY and CDR2 FYNNEI. The CDR3, as DNA: TGTGCCAGCACTGCCGACAGGGCGAATTATGGCTACACCTTC. Protein sequence: CASTADRANYGYTF.

The CDR3 region is CASSGISPGELFF. The CDR3 region has the DNA TGTGCCAGCAGTGGAATCTCGCCCGGGGAGCTGTTTTTT. The V call is TRBV6-1, the J call TRBJ2-2; D not certain. V shed 4 bases and J shed 6 bases, with 9 bases lying between them. Germline CDR1 and CDR2: MNHNS and SASEGT. The CDR3 has 13 residues.

This chain connects TRBV5-6 to TRBJ2-6; D unresolved. V was pared by 5 bases and J by 0 bases, with 9 bases between. The CDR3 sequence is 15 residues long. Germline V CDR1 and CDR2: SGHDT, YYEEEE. CDR3 DNA sequence: TGTGCCAGCAGAGATGAATTCTCTGGGGCCAACGTCCTGACTTTC. This gives the protein CASRDEFSGANVLTF.

The chain links TRBV6-1 to TRBJ1-1, with D uncertain. This CDR3 is built from 11 residues. The ends were cut back, 5 bases at V and 4 bases at J, with 5 bases in the middle. Germline lookup yields CDR1 MNHNS and CDR2 SASEGT. The CDR3 sequence is CASSPGTEAFF. The DNA for the CDR3 is TGTGCCAGCAGTCCCGGCACTGAAGCTTTCTTT.

V usage is TRBV5-4 and J usage is TRBJ2-7, with D possibly matching TRBD2 (6 bases). With 3 bases removed from V and 1 base from J, the gap between germline ends came to 11 bases. Per the germline V gene, CDR1 is SGHNT and CDR2 is YYREEE (reference sequence). CDR3 size: 14 residues. The CDR3 spells CASSSAGLSYEQYF. CDR3 DNA sequence: TGTGCCAGCAGCTCCGCGGGACTGTCCTACGAGCAGTACTTC.

The J gene is TRBJ1-4, the V gene TRBV6-5; no firm D call. The CDR3 sequence is 12 residues long. Between the trimmed V and J ends, which lost 8 bases and 8 bases, there was a span of 12 bases. Germline values: CDR1 MNHEY, CDR2 SVGAGI. The CDR3 spells CASSGVGEKLFF. The CDR3 bases are TGTGCCAGCTCCGGGGTGGGGGAAAAACTGTTTTTT.

The J gene is TRBJ2-5, the V gene TRBV15, with 10 bases identical to TRBD1. The germline V gene has CDR1 LNHNV and CDR2 YYDKDF (reference sequence). J was trimmed by 5 bases and V by 0 bases; bases with no gene match: 6. The CDR3 extends over 16 amino acids. The CDR3 DNA sequence: TGTGCCACCAGCAGAGAAAGACAGGGGGCGGGTGAGACCCAGTACTTC. Encoded protein: CATSRERQGAGETQYF.

The chain joins TRBV27 to TRBJ2-6; no clear D gene. Germline V gives CDR1 MNHEY, CDR2 SMNVEV (reference sequence). Trimming shortened V by 5 bases and J by 0 bases, and 8 bases separated the two germline ends. This CDR3 contains 15 residues. CDR3 amino acids: CASSNGISGANVLTF. The CDR3 DNA follows: TGTGCCAGCAGTAATGGGATCTCTGGGGCCAACGTCCTGACTTTC.

The chain is built from TRBV6-1 and TRBJ2-2, with TRBD1 matching 8 bases. V dropped 8 bases and J dropped 7; count of bases not matched to a gene: 6. Germline CDR1 and CDR2: MNHNS and SASEGT. This CDR3 region has 13 residues. The CDR3 region has the DNA TGTGCCAGCGCGGACAGGGATCACGGGGAGCTGTTTTTT. This encodes CASADRDHGELFF.